A single sample gave rise to the 2 T cell receptor beta chains below, sequenced in a study of blood T cell repertoires in COVID-19. Repertoires were generated with immunoSEQ multiplex PCR, while TCRdb's copy carries only in-frame clones and drops some. The sample contains 250,000 to 300,000 clones, approximately 85% of which appear only once. Specimen: peripheral blood. These receptor sequences come from a man aged 50 to 60 with active or convalescent COVID-19.

The V and J genes are TRBV5-1 and TRBJ1-5; no definite D call. The CDR3 covers 14 residues. From germline, CDR1 is SGHRS and CDR2 YFSETQ. The V end lost 4 bases, the J end lost 1 base, and 9 bases lay between the germline ends. The CDR3 nucleotides read TGCGCCAGCAGCCGCGAATTCAGCAATCAGCCCCAGCATTTT. Its protein product is CASSREFSNQPQHF.

The chain is built from TRBV4-3 and TRBJ2-3, with 8 nucleotides matching TRBD2. Germline loops: CDR1 LGHNA, CDR2 YSLEER. This CDR3 comprises 15 residues. J was trimmed by 5 bases and V by 1 base; bases with no gene match: 5. The CDR3 region is CASSQAGTRKDTQYF. The CDR3 region has the DNA TGCGCCAGCAGCCAAGCCGGGACTAGAAAAGATACGCAGTATTTT.